This entry concerns a single T cell receptor beta chain. The study assigned cohorts using participant-reported clinical history. Cohort 3 donors counted as recovered after two negative PCRs, clearance, or resolved symptoms. The sample belongs to a study of blood T cell repertoires in COVID-19. Study-wide background: Acute and convalescent COVID-19 samples came from the United States, Italy and Spain. T cells, B-cell-depleted T cells, or PBMCs provided the cDNA or gDNA that served as material.

TCRdb's copy holds only in-frame clones and misses some; the assay was immunoSEQ multiplex PCR. The sample consists of about 370,000 clones, around 89% of them appearing once. Sample: PBMCs or T cells enriched from blood (not recorded which). This receptor was identified in a man between 18 and 29 years old who had recovered from COVID-19.

The CDR3 DNA reads TGTGCCAGCAGCCCCGAGGGTACTCAGCCCCAGCATTTT. Residues: CASSPEGTQPQHF. This chain links TRBV5-4 with TRBJ1-5; no clear D. The CDR3 totals 13 residues. The V and J ends lost 4 bases and 6 bases respectively, with 11 bases between them. Looked up from germline, CDR1 is SGHNT and CDR2 is YYREEE (reference sequence).